This TCR beta chain was profiled in a study of blood T cell repertoires in COVID-19. On the study more broadly: Sites in the United States, Italy and Spain provided acute and convalescent COVID-19 samples. PBMCs, B-cell-depleted T cells, or T cells provided the cDNA or gDNA that made up the material.

Original processing notes: Estimated nucleated cell counts came from reference gene primer amplification. Generated by immunoSEQ multiplex PCR, the TCRdb table keeps only in-frame clones and is missing some. Clone size and V and J calls were adopted from that table, with D and trimming inferred from the DNA. The sample holds 95,000 to 150,000 clones, 86% seen once. The sequence derives from a man aged 35-49 years with acute or convalescent COVID-19. Sample: peripheral blood.

The CDR3 region is CATSRDSVTQYF. CDR3 sequence (DNA): TGTGCCACCAGCAGAGATTCGGTTACCCAGTACTTC. The chain combines TRBV15 with TRBJ2-5; D is unresolved. The V gene's germline CDR1 is LNHNV and CDR2 YYDKDF (reference sequence). The CDR3 spans 12 residues. The V end was cut by 0 bases, the J end by 8 bases, with 7 bases between.